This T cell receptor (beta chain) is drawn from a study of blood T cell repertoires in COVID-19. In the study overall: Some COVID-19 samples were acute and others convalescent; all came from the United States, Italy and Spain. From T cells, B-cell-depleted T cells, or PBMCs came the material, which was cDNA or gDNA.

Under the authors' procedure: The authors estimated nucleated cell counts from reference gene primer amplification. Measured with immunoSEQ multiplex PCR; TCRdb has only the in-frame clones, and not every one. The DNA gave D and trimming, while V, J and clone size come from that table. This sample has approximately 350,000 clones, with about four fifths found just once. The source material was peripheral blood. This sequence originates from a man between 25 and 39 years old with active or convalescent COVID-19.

The CDR3 loop is CASSRTADYGYTF. The CDR3 nucleotides are TGCGCCAGCAGCCGGACAGCTGACTATGGCTACACCTTC. The gene calls are TRBV4-1 and TRBJ1-2; possibly TRBD1 for D (6 bases). The germline gives CDR1 MGHRA, CDR2 YSYEKL. The CDR3 length is 13 residues. V was shortened by 4 bases and J by 3 bases, with 9 bases between the two germline ends.